The 3 T cell receptor beta chains reported below all come from one sample, sequenced in a study of T-cell memory formation after mild COVID-19. TCRdb re-called the 5' RACE reads with MiXCR, one entry per CDR3 protein. The sample carries approximately 580,000 distinct CDR3 sequences, roughly 22% recorded once. Sequencing was carried out using PBMCs or a T cell subset sorted from them (not recorded which). These receptors came from an adult woman who had mild COVID-19 (a few samples of this study predate the infection). Cell type and time point are not known.

This clonotype was detected only a few times. The chain has TRBV6-2 or TRBV6-3 and TRBJ2-1; D is unresolved. Between the trimmed V and J ends, which lost 1 base and 7 bases, there was a span of 5 bases. Per germline, CDR1 MNHEY and CDR2 SVGEGT. The CDR3 covers 12 residues. In DNA form, the CDR3 reads TGTGCCAGCAGTTACTGGGTTAATGAGCAGTTCTTC. Its translation: CASSYWVNEQFF.

This clonotype was picked up a small number of times. This chain connects TRBV9 to TRBJ2-1; D perhaps matches TRBD2 (5 bases). Trimming pared 1 base from V and 9 bases from J, leaving 20 bases between. The CDR3 spans 16 residues. Germline assignment: CDR1 SGDLS and CDR2 YYNGEE. The CDR3 DNA follows: TGTGCCAGCAGCGTATTCGACACCACTCCAAGCGGTGAGCAGTTCTTC. Amino acid sequence: CASSVFDTTPSGEQFF. The variable domain in full, completed from reference TRBV9 and TRBJ2-1, reads DSGVTQTPKHLITATGQRVTLRCSPRSGDLSVYWYQQSLDQGLQFLIQYYNGEERAKGNILERFSAQQFPDLHSELNLSSLELGDSALYFCASSVFDTTPSGEQFFGPGTRLTVL.

The CDR3 here is CASAPGQGFYEQYF. CDR3 nucleotides: TGTGCCAGCGCTCCGGGACAGGGGTTCTACGAGCAGTACTTC. V and J are TRBV27 and TRBJ2-7, with TRBD1 identical over 10 bases. Germline V CDR1 and CDR2: MNHEY, SMNVEV (reference sequence). The V and J ends lost 8 bases and 3 bases, in that order; junction bases with no gene match: 7. The CDR3 is 14 residues long.